This TCR beta chain was found in a study of blood T cells in healthy people across ages. CDR1 and CDR2 (germline): SGDLS, YYNGEE. The CDR3 contains 15 residues. A note on this clonotype: Antigen: not known. The junction does not match germline at one end; this may be a read error.

Regarding the study as a whole: Donor CMV infection status was unknown, possibly confounding age-related changes in expanded clonotypes.

Next came a second PCR, run for about 6 to 12 cycles, which used a sample-barcoded 5' primer along with a J-beta primer mix. A template-switch adaptor with 12 random nucleotides tagged each cDNA molecule. TCRdb itself ran the 5' RACE reads through MiXCR, one entry per CDR3 protein. The table records 700,000 or so distinct CDR3 sequences, over 20% of them present only once. The chain couples TRBV9 to TRBJ2-3; perhaps TRBD2 as D (6 bases). The sequence was collected from a man aged 70 or older in good health. Source material: blood. In DNA form, the CDR3 reads TGTGTCAGCAGCGTAGTAGGCGGGGAAAAGGGTACGCAGTATTTT. This encodes CVSSVVGGEKGTQYF.